This entry concerns a single T cell receptor beta chain. The CDR3 runs 16 residues. The germline gives CDR1 SGHDN, CDR2 FVKESK. Trimming took 3 bases from V and 5 from J; bases not matched to a gene: 7. In the authors' workflow: Amplification of reference gene primers was used by the study to estimate nucleated cell counts. Generated by immunoSEQ multiplex PCR, the TCRdb table keeps only in-frame clones and is missing some. Clonal size and the V and J genes are those of that table, whereas D and trimming came from the DNA. The sample contains 15,000 to 20,000 clones, more than 75% of which appear only once. The sample originates from a study of blood T cell repertoires in COVID-19.

The J gene is TRBJ1-1, the V gene TRBV14; 12 nucleotides match TRBD1. This sequence originates from a man aged 55 to 69 with active COVID-19. The sequenced sample consisted of peripheral blood. CDR3 loop: CASSQAGQGARTEAFF. The CDR3 DNA reads TGTGCCAGCAGCCAGGCGGGACAGGGGGCGAGGACTGAAGCTTTCTTT.